One sample yielded the 25 T cell receptor beta chains listed below, sequenced in a study of graft-versus-host responses after intestinal transplantation. For these TCRs, the target antigens are not known. Sequencing used immunoSEQ multiplex PCR; TCRdb keeps in-frame clones, though not all of them. Here the sample spans roughly 81,000 clones, about four fifths being singletons. Specimen: unstimulated CD4+ T cells sorted from spleen or lymph node cells, collected before intestinal transplant. These receptors all come from a human donor who received an intestinal transplant.

The CDR3 nucleotides read TGTGCCAGCAGCGTAAGCTCAGGGTTCGATCAGCCCCAGCATTTT. Amino acid sequence: CASSVSSGFDQPQHF. The chain joins TRBV9 to TRBJ1-5, with D perhaps TRBD1 (5 bases). V lost 1 base and J 5 bases, leaving 13 bases between the germline ends. This CDR3 is built from 15 residues. Germline CDR1 and CDR2: SGDLS and YYNGEE.

The J gene is TRBJ2-5, the V gene TRBV5-1; the match to TRBD1 covers 12 bases. CDR3 length: 15 amino acids. The V gene's germline CDR1 is SGHRS and CDR2 YFSETQ. Unmatched junction bases numbered 7, after V lost 0 bases and J lost 10 bases. CDR3 coding DNA: TGCGCCAGCAGCTTGGCCGGGACAGGGGGCAGAGACCAGTACTTC. This codes for CASSLAGTGGRDQYF.

The V and J genes are TRBV5-4 and TRBJ1-1; 8 nucleotides line up with TRBD1. V gave up 3 bases and J gave up 6 bases; unmatched junction bases: 13. The V gene's germline CDR1 is SGHNT and CDR2 YYREEE (reference sequence). The CDR3 totals 16 residues. This CDR3 is CASSSGGDTFGAEAFF. DNA of the CDR3: TGTGCCAGCAGCTCAGGGGGCGATACTTTTGGTGCTGAAGCTTTCTTT.

The chain has TRBV7-9 and TRBJ2-1, with 9 nucleotides matching TRBD2. Germline lookup yields CDR1 SEHNR and CDR2 FQNEAQ (reference sequence). The CDR3 is 15 amino acids. J was trimmed by 4 bases and V by 8 bases; bases with no gene match: 9. In DNA, the CDR3 is TGTGCCAGCCAAGTAGCGGGGGCCACATACAATGAGCAGTTCTTC. Its translation: CASQVAGATYNEQFF.

The chain couples TRBV15 to TRBJ2-3; maybe TRBD2 (7 bases). The CDR3 runs 16 residues. The germline V and J ends were trimmed by 5 bases and 1 base, with 16 bases remaining between them. CDR1 is LNHNV, CDR2 YYDKDF, per germline (reference sequence). CDR3 nucleotides: TGTGCCACCAGCGGGGGGGCTAGGGCAGGCACAGATACGCAGTATTTT. This codes for CATSGGARAGTDTQYF.

This clone has only a few counts. The chain employs TRBV5-1 and TRBJ1-6; 11 bases fit TRBD1. With V trimmed by 0 bases and J by 14 bases, 4 bases remained unmatched. The germline gives CDR1 SGHRS, CDR2 YFSETQ. The CDR3 runs to 14 residues. CDR3: CASSLGTGGKALHF. The CDR3 DNA is TGCGCCAGCAGCTTGGGGACAGGGGGCAAGGCCCTCCACTTT.

The V and J genes are TRBV4-1 and TRBJ2-5, with 12 bases lining up with TRBD2. The CDR3 is 18 residues long. From germline, CDR1 is MGHRA and CDR2 YSYEKL. Trimming took 5 bases from V and 3 from J; bases not matched to a gene: 13. The CDR3 sequence is CASSSSGGAGGIKETQYF. CDR3 coding DNA: TGCGCCAGCAGCTCTAGCGGGGGGGCCGGCGGGATCAAAGAGACCCAGTACTTC.

The rearrangement uses TRBV7-3 and TRBJ2-3; weak D call: TRBD2 (5 bases). Between the trimmed V and J ends, which lost 3 bases and 4 bases, there was a span of 11 bases. The CDR3 sequence is 14 residues long. CDR1 is SGHTA and CDR2 is FQGTGA in the germline V gene. CDR3 sequence reads: CASSFGGRPDTQYF. CDR3 in DNA: TGTGCCAGCAGCTTCGGAGGCCGTCCAGATACGCAGTATTTT.

The chain employs TRBV12-5 and TRBJ1-6; 10 bases are a match to TRBD1. Germline V gives CDR1 LGHNT, CDR2 FRNRAP. This CDR3 has 15 amino acids. Trimming removed 5 bases from V and 7 bases from J; junction bases left unmatched: 5. The CDR3: CASGPGTGENSPLHF. The CDR3 DNA reads as TGTGCTAGTGGTCCCGGGACAGGGGAGAATTCACCCCTCCACTTT.

The rearrangement links TRBV6-5 to TRBJ2-5, with 8 bases aligning to TRBD1. The DNA matches TRBJ2-7 better at its end, which makes the J call doubtful. The V gene's germline CDR1 is MNHEY and CDR2 SVGAGI. The CDR3 runs 15 residues. The CDR3 region is CASSFGTGKSDEQYF. CDR3 nucleotide sequence: TGTGCCAGCAGTTTTGGGACAGGAAAATCTGACGAGCAGTACTTC.

The CDR3 nucleotides are TGTGCCAGTAGTCCAGCCCCACAGGGGCACTATGGCTACACCTTC. Protein: CASSPAPQGHYGYTF. The chain is built from TRBV19 and TRBJ1-2, with 7 bases aligning to TRBD1. Trimming cost V 5 bases and J 3 bases; bases outside gene matches: 9. CDR3 length: 15 amino acids. Germline V lookup: CDR1 LNHDA, CDR2 SQIVND (reference sequence). Full variable domain (outside the CDR3, taken from reference TRBV19 and TRBJ1-2): DGGITQSPKYLFRKEGQNVTLSCEQNLNHDAMYWYRQDPGQGLRLIYYSQIVNDFQKGDIAEGYSVSREKKESFPLTVTSAQKNPTAFYLCASSPAPQGHYGYTFGSGTRLTVV.

As for this clone: Germline is not matched at one junction end, which may reflect a read error. Other DNA sequences in the sample encode the same CDR3. The chain recombines TRBV7-2 with TRBJ1-5; D unresolved. The CDR3 consists of 13 residues. Germline-derived CDR1 and CDR2 are SGHTA and FQGNSA. The CDR3 spells CASSLEGGQPQHF. CDR3 coding DNA: TGTGCCAGCAGCTTAGAAGGAGGGCAGCCCCAGCACTTT.

This rearrangement joins TRBV28 to TRBJ1-2, with D hard to call. V was shortened by 6 bases and J by 1 base, with 15 bases between the two germline ends. The CDR3 totals 15 residues. Germline CDR1 is MDHEN and CDR2 is SYDVKM. Here the CDR3 DNA reads TGTGCCAGCAGCTGGGGAGAGGAATTTAACTATGGCTACACCTTC. Its protein product is CASSWGEEFNYGYTF.

The CDR3 protein is CASASVQETQYF. CDR3 nucleotide sequence: TGTGCCTCCGCTAGCGTCCAAGAGACCCAGTACTTC. The rearrangement links TRBV30 to TRBJ2-5; a possible D gene is TRBD2 (6 bases). V was pared by 7 bases and J by 1 base, with 10 bases between. Germline V gene lookup returns CDR1 GTSNPN and CDR2 SVGIG (reference sequence). This CDR3 has 12 amino acids. Full variable domain (remainder filled in from reference TRBV30 and TRBJ2-5): SQTIHQWPATLVQPVGSPLSLECTVEGTSNPNLYWYRQAAGRGLQLLFYSVGIGQISSEVPQNLSASRPQDRQFILSSKKLLLSDSGFYLCASASVQETQYFGPGTRLLVL.

V gene TRBV28 combines with J gene TRBJ2-5; TRBD1 might be the D (6 bases). This CDR3 is built from 14 residues. Trimming pared 4 bases from V and 4 bases from J, leaving 13 bases between. Germline CDR1 MDHEN, CDR2 SYDVKM. The CDR3 sequence: CASSSGTTRETQYF. The CDR3 DNA sequence: TGTGCCAGCAGTTCCGGGACAACTCGAGAGACCCAGTACTTC.

The chain has TRBV4-2 and TRBJ2-1; D remains unclear. The CDR3 spans 14 residues. The germline CDR1 and CDR2 sequences are LGHNA and YNFKEQ. Trimming removed 0 bases at V and 9 bases at J, with 12 bases between. Here the CDR3 DNA reads TGTGCCAGCAGCCAAGATAGCACGCCGGGTGAGCAGTTCTTC. This encodes CASSQDSTPGEQFF.

This rearrangement joins TRBV5-1 to TRBJ2-5; 8 bases map to TRBD2. Trimming took 2 bases from V and 5 from J; bases not matched to a gene: 2. The germline CDR1 and CDR2 sequences are SGHRS and YFSETQ. The length of the CDR3 is 13 residues. In nucleotides, the CDR3 is TGCGCCAGCAGCTTCCGGGGGGGGGAGACCCAGTACTTC. Its protein is CASSFRGGETQYF. Drawing the rest from reference TRBV5-1 and TRBJ2-5, the complete variable domain is KAGVTQTPRYLIKTRGQQVTLSCSPISGHRSVSWYQQTPGQGLQFLFEYFSETQRNKGNFPGRFSGRQFSNSRSEMNVSTLELGDSALYLCASSFRGGETQYFGPGTRLLVL.

The rearrangement uses TRBV30 and TRBJ2-1, with TRBD2 identical over 11 bases. CDR1 is GTSNPN, CDR2 SVGIG, per germline (reference sequence). The CDR3 has 14 amino acids. The V and J ends lost 6 bases and 4 bases, in that order; junction bases with no gene match: 5. CDR3 residues: CACQTSGTYNEQFF. CDR3 in DNA: TGTGCCTGCCAGACTAGCGGGACATACAATGAGCAGTTCTTC.

The chain couples TRBV4-1 to TRBJ2-2, with 7 bases fitting TRBD2. Germline V lookup: CDR1 MGHRA, CDR2 YSYEKL. After removal of 10 bases from V and 1 base from J, the junction contained 6 bases not matched to a gene. CDR3 size: 14 residues. CDR3 in DNA: TGCGCCACAAGGGACTACCGGAACACCGGGGAGCTGTTTTTT. Protein sequence: CATRDYRNTGELFF.

The genes are TRBV7-9 and TRBJ2-3; D possibly corresponds to TRBD1 (6 bases). The CDR3 covers 13 residues. Per the germline V gene, CDR1 is SEHNR and CDR2 is FQNEAQ (reference sequence). V was shortened by 5 bases and J by 5 bases, with 11 bases between the two germline ends. The CDR3 bases are TGTGCCAGCAGCCCCAGGGGTGGAGATACGCAGTATTTT. This translates into CASSPRGGDTQYF.

The rearrangement links TRBV5-5 to TRBJ2-7, with D unresolved. This CDR3 spans 14 amino acids. V was pared by 0 bases and J by 1 base, with 8 bases between. Germline V lookup: CDR1 SGHKS, CDR2 YYEKEE (reference sequence). CDR3 sequence reads: CASSLVGGSYEQYF. CDR3 coding DNA: TGTGCCAGCAGCTTGGTCGGCGGTTCCTACGAGCAGTACTTC.

The chain has TRBV7-9 and TRBJ2-2; D possibly corresponds to TRBD1 (6 bases). There are 14 residues in the CDR3. Germline V gene lookup returns CDR1 SEHNR and CDR2 FQNEAQ (reference sequence). The V end was cut by 5 bases, the J end by 3 bases, with 10 bases between. DNA of the CDR3: TGTGCCAGCAGCCTTGGACAGTACACCGGGGAGCTGTTTTTT. This sequence encodes CASSLGQYTGELFF.

The chain couples TRBV28 to TRBJ2-7; 11 nucleotides line up with TRBD2. The CDR3 covers 15 residues. Germline assignment: CDR1 MDHEN and CDR2 SYDVKM. The V and J ends lost 7 bases and 3 bases, in that order; junction bases with no gene match: 8. This CDR3 reads CASIRALAGGYEQYF. As DNA, the CDR3 is TGTGCCAGCATCCGCGCTCTAGCGGGGGGCTACGAGCAGTACTTC.

Of note for this clone: The same CDR3 can be traced to other DNA sequences in this sample. The CDR3 reads CASSIIRDTEAFF. In DNA form, the CDR3 reads TGTGCCAGTAGTATTATACGGGACACTGAAGCTTTCTTT. This sequence joins TRBV19 and TRBJ1-1; D unresolved. The V end lost 3 bases, the J end lost 3 bases, and 8 bases lay between the germline ends. In germline, CDR1 is LNHDA, CDR2 SQIVND (reference sequence). The CDR3 consists of 13 residues.

The rearrangement joins TRBV28 to TRBJ2-2; TRBD1 is a possible D gene (6 bases). This CDR3 contains 15 residues. Trimming removed 5 bases from V and 7 bases from J, with 17 bases in between. Germline loops: CDR1 MDHEN, CDR2 SYDVKM. The CDR3 nucleotides are TGTGCCAGCAGTCTTACACAGGGTATGGACGGGGAGCTGTTTTTT. Protein sequence: CASSLTQGMDGELFF.